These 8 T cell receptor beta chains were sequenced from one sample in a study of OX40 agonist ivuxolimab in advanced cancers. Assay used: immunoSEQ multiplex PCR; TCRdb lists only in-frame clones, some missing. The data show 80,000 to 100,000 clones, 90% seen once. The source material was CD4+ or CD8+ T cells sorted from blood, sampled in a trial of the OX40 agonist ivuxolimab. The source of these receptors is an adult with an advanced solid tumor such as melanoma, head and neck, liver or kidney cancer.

CDR3 amino acids: CASSVQGNTEAFF. Written as DNA, the CDR3 is TGTGCCAGCAGCGTCCAGGGAAACACTGAAGCTTTCTTT. This sequence joins TRBV9 and TRBJ1-1; possible D gene TRBD1, 5 bases. Germline assignment: CDR1 SGDLS and CDR2 YYNGEE. The CDR3 loop spans 13 amino acids. V lost 2 bases, J lost 2 bases, and 7 bases lay in between.

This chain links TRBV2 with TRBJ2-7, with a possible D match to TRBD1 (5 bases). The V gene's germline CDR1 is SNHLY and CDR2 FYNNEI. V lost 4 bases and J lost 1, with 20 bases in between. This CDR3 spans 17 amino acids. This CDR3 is CASSASGQPFFSYEQYF. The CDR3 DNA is TGTGCCAGCAGTGCTTCAGGGCAGCCTTTTTTTTCCTACGAGCAGTACTTC.

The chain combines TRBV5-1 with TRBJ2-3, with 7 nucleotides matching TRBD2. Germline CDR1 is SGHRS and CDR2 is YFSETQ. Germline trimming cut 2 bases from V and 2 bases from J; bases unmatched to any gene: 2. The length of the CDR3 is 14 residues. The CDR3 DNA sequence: TGCGCCAGCAGCTTCAGCGGGGACACAGATACGCAGTATTTT. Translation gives CASSFSGDTDTQYF.

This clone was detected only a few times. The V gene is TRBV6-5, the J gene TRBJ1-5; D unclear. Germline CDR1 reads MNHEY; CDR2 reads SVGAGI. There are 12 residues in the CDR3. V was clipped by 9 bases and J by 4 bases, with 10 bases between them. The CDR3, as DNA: TGTGCCAGTCGTGGAGCGAATCAGCCCCAGCATTTT. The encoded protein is CASRGANQPQHF.

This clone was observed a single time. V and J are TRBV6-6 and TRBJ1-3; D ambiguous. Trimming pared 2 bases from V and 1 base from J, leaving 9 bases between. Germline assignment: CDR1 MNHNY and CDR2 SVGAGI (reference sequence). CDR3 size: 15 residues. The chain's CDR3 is CASSYGALSGNTIYF. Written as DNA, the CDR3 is TGTGCCAGCAGTTACGGCGCCCTTTCTGGAAACACCATATATTTT.

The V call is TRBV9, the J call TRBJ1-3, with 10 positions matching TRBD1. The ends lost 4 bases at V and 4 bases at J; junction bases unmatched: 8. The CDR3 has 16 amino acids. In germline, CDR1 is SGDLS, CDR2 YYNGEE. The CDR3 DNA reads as TGTGCCAGCAGCCCAACGACAGGGGGCAGAGGAAACACCATATATTTT. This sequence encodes CASSPTTGGRGNTIYF.

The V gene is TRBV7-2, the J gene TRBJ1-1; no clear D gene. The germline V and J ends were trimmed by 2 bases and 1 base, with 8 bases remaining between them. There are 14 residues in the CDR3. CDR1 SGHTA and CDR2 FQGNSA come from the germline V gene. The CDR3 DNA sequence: TGTGCCAGCAGCTTACCAGGCTGGAACACTGAAGCTTTCTTT. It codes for CASSLPGWNTEAFF.

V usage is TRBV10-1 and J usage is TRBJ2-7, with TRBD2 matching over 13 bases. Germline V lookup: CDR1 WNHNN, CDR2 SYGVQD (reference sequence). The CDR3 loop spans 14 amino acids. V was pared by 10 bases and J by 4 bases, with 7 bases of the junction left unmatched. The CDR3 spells CATRTSGSFYEQYF. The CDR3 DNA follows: TGCGCCACCCGGACTAGCGGGAGTTTTTACGAGCAGTACTTC.